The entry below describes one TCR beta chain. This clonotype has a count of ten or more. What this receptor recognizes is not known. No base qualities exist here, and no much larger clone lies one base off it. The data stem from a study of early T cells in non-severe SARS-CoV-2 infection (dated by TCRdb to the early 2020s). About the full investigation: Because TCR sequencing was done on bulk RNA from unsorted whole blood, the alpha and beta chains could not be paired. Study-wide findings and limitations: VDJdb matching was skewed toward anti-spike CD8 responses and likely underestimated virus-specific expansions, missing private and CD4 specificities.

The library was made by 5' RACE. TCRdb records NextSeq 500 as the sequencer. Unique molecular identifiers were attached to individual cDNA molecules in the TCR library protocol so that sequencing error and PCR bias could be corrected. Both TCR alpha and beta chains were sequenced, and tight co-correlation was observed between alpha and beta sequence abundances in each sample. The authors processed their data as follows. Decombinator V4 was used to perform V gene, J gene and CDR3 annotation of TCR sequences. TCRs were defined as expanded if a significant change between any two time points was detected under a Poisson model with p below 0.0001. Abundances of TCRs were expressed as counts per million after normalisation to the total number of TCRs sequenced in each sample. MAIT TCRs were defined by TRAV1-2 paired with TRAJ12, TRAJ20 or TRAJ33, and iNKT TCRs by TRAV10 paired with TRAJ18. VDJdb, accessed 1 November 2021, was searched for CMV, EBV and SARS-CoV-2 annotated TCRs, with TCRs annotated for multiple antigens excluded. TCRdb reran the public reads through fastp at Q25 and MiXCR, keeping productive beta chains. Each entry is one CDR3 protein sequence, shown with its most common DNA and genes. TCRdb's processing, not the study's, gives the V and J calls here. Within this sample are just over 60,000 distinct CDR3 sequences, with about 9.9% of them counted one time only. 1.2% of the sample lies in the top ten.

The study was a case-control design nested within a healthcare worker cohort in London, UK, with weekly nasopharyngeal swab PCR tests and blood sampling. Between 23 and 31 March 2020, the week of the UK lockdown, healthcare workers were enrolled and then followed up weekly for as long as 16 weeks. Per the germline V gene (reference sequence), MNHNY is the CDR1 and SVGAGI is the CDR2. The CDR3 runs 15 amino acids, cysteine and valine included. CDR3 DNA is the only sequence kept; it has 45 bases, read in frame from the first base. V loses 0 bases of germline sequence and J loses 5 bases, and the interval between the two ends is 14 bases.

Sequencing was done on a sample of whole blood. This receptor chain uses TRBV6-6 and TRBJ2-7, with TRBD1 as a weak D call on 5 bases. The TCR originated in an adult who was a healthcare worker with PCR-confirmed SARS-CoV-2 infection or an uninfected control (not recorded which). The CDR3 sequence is CASSYSLAGSDEQYV. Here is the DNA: TGTGCCAGCAGTTACTCCCTCGCAGGGTCGGACGAGCAGTACGTC.